This T cell receptor (beta chain) stems from a study of cytomegalovirus exposure and HLA in healthy donors. Though probably carrying unrecorded immune exposures, donors were nominally healthy at sampling. The PCR made use of 60 Vbeta and 13 Jbeta primers. Measured with immunoSEQ multiplex PCR; TCRdb has only the in-frame clones, and not every one. The sample gives fewer than 85,000 clones, about four fifths of which show up once; 5.5% to 6% is in the top ten. The CDR3 sequence is 13 residues long. V lost 6 bases, J lost 4 bases, and 12 bases lay in between. The germline gives CDR1 MNHNS, CDR2 SASEGT. Comment on this clone: No antigen is known for it.

Study observations and caveats: The study labeled around 160 TCR beta chains cytomegalovirus-associated. Per published reports, the classifier diagnosed cytomegalovirus status with high specificity and sensitivity.

The gene calls are TRBV6-1 and TRBJ1-2; weak D call: TRBD1 (6 bases). This clonotype was obtained from a man aged 18 to 29 in good health and CMV-seropositive. Sequenced sample: PBMCs. CDR3 loop: CASSRDKSYGYTF. In DNA, the CDR3 is TGTGCCAGCAGCCGGGACAAGAGCTATGGCTACACCTTC.